This T cell receptor beta chain was sequenced during a study of shared clonotypes between healthy human individuals. Study-level points and caveats: Sequencing depth was expected to influence donor clonotype sharing.

Terminally differentiated effector memory CD45RA+ cells were excluded by CCR7 positive selection of CD45RO-negative cells. V was shortened by 1 base and J by 2 bases, with 15 bases between the two germline ends. Per germline, CDR1 MDHEN and CDR2 SYDVKM. The CDR3 covers 16 residues. Original processing notes: For the immunoSEQ data, sequences were junction-only without quality scores, so filtering differed. TCRdb's copy holds only in-frame clones and misses some; the assay was immunoSEQ multiplex PCR. V, J and clone size are taken as reported in that table, and D and trimming were inferred from the DNA itself. Altogether around 2.1 million clones are present, 85% to 95% being singletons, with the ten largest covering about 1.5%. Worth noting for this clone: Antigen unknown.

This TCR came from a man between 18 and 29 years old in good health. Some clones in this sample may be carry-over from other donors' samples. The V and J genes are TRBV28 and TRBJ2-7, with TRBD1 as a possible D gene (6 bases). Sequencing used naive CD8+ T cells from PBMCs. The CDR3 DNA sequence: TGTGCCAGCAGTTTATTACCAGGGGAGAGGGCCTACGAGCAGTACTTC. Encoded protein: CASSLLPGERAYEQYF.